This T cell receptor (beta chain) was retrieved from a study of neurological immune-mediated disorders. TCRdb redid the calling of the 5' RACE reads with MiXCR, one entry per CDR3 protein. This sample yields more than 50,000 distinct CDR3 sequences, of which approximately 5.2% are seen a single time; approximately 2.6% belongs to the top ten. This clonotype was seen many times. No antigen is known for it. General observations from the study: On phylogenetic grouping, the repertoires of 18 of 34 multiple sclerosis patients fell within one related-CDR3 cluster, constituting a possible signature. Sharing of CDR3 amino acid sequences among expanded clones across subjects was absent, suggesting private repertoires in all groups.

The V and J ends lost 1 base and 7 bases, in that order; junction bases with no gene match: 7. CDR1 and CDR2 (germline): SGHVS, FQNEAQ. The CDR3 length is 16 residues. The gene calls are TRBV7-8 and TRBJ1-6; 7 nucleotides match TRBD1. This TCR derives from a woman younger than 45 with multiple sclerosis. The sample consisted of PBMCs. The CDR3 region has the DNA TGTGCCAGCAGCTTAGTTCGGGACAGTCTAAATTCACCCCTCCACTTT. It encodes CASSLVRDSLNSPLHF. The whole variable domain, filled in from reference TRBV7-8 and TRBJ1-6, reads GAGVSQSPRYKVAKRGQDVALRCDPISGHVSLFWYQQALGQGPEFLTYFQNEAQLDKSGLPSDRFFAERPEGSVSTLKIQRTQQEDSAVYLCASSLVRDSLNSPLHFGNGTRLTVT.